This T cell receptor beta chain appears in the sequencing data of a study of blood T cells in healthy people across ages. Alongside a J-beta primer mix, a sample-barcoded 5' primer served in a second PCR lasting 7 to 11 cycles. A single record per CDR3 protein comes from TCRdb applying MiXCR to the 5' RACE reads. This sample has about 780,000 distinct CDR3 sequences; 35% to 60% occur once, and the top ten carry roughly 18%. CDR3 size: 15 residues. CDR1 is SQVTM and CDR2 is ANQGSEA in the germline V gene. Between the trimmed V and J ends, which lost 3 bases and 6 bases, there was a span of 18 bases. V usage is TRBV29-1 and J usage is TRBJ2-1, with a tentative D call TRBD2 (5 bases). The sequencing input was blood. The TCR sequence derives from a man older than 75 in good health. The CDR3 bases are TGCAGCGTTGATAGCGTTTCTGGGGTGGCCAATGAGCAGTTCTTC. Translated, it gives CSVDSVSGVANEQFF.